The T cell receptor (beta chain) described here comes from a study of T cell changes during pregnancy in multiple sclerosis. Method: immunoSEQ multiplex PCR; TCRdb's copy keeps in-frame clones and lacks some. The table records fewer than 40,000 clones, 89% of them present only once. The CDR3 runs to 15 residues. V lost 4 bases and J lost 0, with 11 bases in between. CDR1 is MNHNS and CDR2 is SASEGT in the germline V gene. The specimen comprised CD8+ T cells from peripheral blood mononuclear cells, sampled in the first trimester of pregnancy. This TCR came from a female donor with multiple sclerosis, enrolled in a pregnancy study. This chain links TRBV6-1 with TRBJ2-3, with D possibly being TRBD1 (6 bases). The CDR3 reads CASSVGTGSTDTQYF. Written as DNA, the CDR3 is TGTGCCAGCAGTGTAGGTACAGGGAGCACAGATACGCAGTATTTT.